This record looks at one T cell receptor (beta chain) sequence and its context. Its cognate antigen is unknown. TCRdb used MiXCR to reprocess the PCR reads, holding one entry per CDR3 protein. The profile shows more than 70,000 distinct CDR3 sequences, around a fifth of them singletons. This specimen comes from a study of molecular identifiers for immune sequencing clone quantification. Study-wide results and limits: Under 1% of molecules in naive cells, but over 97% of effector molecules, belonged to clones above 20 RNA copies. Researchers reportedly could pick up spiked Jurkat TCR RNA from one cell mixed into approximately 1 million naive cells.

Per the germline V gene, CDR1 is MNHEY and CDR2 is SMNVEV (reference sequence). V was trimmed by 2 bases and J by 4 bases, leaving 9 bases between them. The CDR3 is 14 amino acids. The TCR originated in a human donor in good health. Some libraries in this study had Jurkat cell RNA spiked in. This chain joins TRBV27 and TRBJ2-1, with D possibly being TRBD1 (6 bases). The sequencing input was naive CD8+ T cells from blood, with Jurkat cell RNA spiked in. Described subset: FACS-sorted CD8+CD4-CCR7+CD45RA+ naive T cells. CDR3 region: CASSLDRTYNEQFF. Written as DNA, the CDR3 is TGTGCCAGCAGTTTAGACAGGACGTACAATGAGCAGTTCTTC.